This T cell receptor (beta chain) was captured in a study of cytomegalovirus exposure and HLA in healthy donors. Background on the study: The 90 to 150 validation repertoires, a later analysis reported, used the same platform as the 666 first-cohort repertoires.

Separate from the approximately 730-subject first cohort, the roughly 120-subject validation cohort was the one that the donors belonged to. TCRdb's table, derived via immunoSEQ multiplex PCR, lists solely in-frame clones and lacks some. The sample records more than 90,000 clones, approximately 85% being singletons. The V gene end was trimmed by 6 bases and the J gene end by 5 bases; junction bases not matched to a gene: 12. In germline, CDR1 is LNHDA, CDR2 SQIVND (reference sequence). The CDR3 spans 16 residues. Findings and caveats of the study: In vitro confirmation showed three CMV-associated chains to be CMV antigen specific. The authors enumerated over 150 TCR beta chains as linked to cytomegalovirus.

In regard to this clone: Its antigen is undetermined.

This rearrangement joins TRBV19 to TRBJ2-3, with 9 bases that match TRBD2. The TCR originated in a man aged 18 to 29 in good health and CMV-seronegative. Material: PBMCs. CDR3 bases: TGTGCCAGTAGACCGAACCTGGGACTAGCAGGAGATACGCAGTATTTT. This codes for CASRPNLGLAGDTQYF.